This section outlines one T cell receptor beta chain sequence together with its context. The ends lost 4 bases at V and 4 bases at J; junction bases unmatched: 5. This CDR3 spans 14 amino acids. Germline loops: CDR1 LNHDA, CDR2 SQIVND (reference sequence). The assay was immunoSEQ multiplex PCR, and TCRdb's table has in-frame clones only and misses some. Of some 400,000 clones in the sample, roughly four fifths were seen once. The sample comes from a study of blood T cell repertoires in COVID-19. The chain carries TRBV19 and TRBJ1-2, with 8 bases fitting TRBD1. The TCR comes from a human donor with acute or convalescent COVID-19. The donor label of this sample is uncertain. The sequencing input was peripheral blood. The DNA for the CDR3 is TGTGCCAGTAGTAGCGAGACAGGGGTCTATGGCTACACCTTC. Translation: CASSSETGVYGYTF.